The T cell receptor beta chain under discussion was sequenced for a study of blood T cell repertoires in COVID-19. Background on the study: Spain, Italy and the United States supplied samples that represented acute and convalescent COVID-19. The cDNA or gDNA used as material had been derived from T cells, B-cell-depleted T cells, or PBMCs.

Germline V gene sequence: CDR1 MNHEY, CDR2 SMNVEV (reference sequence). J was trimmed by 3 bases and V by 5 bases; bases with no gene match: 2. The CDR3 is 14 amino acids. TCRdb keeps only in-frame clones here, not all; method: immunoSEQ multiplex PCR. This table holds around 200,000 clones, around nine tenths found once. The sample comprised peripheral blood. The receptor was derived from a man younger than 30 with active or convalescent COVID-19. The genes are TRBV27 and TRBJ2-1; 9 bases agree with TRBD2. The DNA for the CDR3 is TGTGCCAGCAGTAGACTAGCGGACTACAATGAGCAGTTCTTC. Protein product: CASSRLADYNEQFF.